This TCR beta chain originates from a study of beta chain features in type 1 diabetes. The study's findings and limits: Insertions were fewer and deletions more numerous at VDJ junctions in type 1 diabetes patients. Whether TCRB rearrangement is influenced by HLA type went unresolved here. In the patient group, naive, central memory and Treg TCRB repertoires seemed more alike than in the healthy donor group.

Each of the sorted populations had a purity greater than 95%. The length of the CDR3 is 15 residues. Germline lookup yields CDR1 LNHDA and CDR2 SQIVND (reference sequence). Trimming cost V 10 bases and J 6 bases, with 22 bases left between them. The isolated RNA, all of it, was reverse transcribed, so expressed TCRB transcripts were what got sequenced. Sequencing used immunoSEQ multiplex PCR; TCRdb keeps in-frame clones, though not all of them. The repertoire has under 300,000 clones, under 8.5% of them found once; the top ten carry 0.9% to 1.2%. This clone was detected only a few times. Its specificity is not known.

The sequence came from a woman between 18 and 29 years old in good health. The chain carries TRBV19 and TRBJ2-4; a weak D match, TRBD1 (5 bases). Sequencing was performed on central memory CD4+ T cells from blood. In DNA form, the CDR3 reads TGTGCCACCTCTAATCGGCGACAGAACACAAACATTCAGTACTTC. It specifies CATSNRRQNTNIQYF.